Listed here is a single TCR beta chain. As yet, its antigen is unknown. The data were taken from a study of CD8 T cells in ankylosing spondylitis. General study findings and limits: Earlier literature documents some of the motif variants in reactive arthritis synovial fluid and blood. Disease-linked clones bore a CD8+ phenotype and were relatively rare in peripheral blood. Within ankylosing spondylitis blood, a TCR beta motif made up of roughly eight highly homologous variants appeared to be characteristic.

Each TCR beta library was made by quantitative 5'-RACE that incorporated molecular barcodes. TCRdb passed the 5' RACE reads through MiXCR, listing each CDR3 protein once. The sample includes over 400,000 distinct CDR3 sequences, roughly a quarter seen only once; the top ten take 0.89%. Looked up from germline, CDR1 is DFQATT and CDR2 is SNEGSKA (reference sequence). The CDR3 has 11 residues. Trimming pared 5 bases from V and 3 bases from J, leaving 7 bases between. The sequence derives from a male donor with ankylosing spondylitis. The rearrangement joins TRBV20-1 to TRBJ1-1; D not certain. Material for sequencing was blood, either unsorted or a sorted T cell fraction (not recorded which). CDR3 region: CSAERDTEAFF. DNA for the CDR3: TGCAGTGCTGAGAGGGACACTGAAGCTTTCTTT.